These T cell receptor beta chains were read from a single sample in a study of tumor and adjacent non-tumor tissue in lung cancer. TCRdb independently ran MiXCR on the multiplex PCR reads; one entry per CDR3 protein. The sample yields tens of thousands of distinct CDR3 sequences, roughly 80% seen once. Sequencing used lung tumor tissue. All receptors come from a woman in her 50s with non-small cell lung cancer. The CDR3 runs from the conserved cysteine through the conserved F or W. D genes are given only for firm matches. The size field is filled for only some rows; it gives once, few, many or a size class.

size	D	length	V	J	CDR3	DNA
.	.	14	TRBV20-1	TRBJ2-1	CSGQTSSGYNEQFF	TGCAGTGGGCAAACTAGTTCGGGGTACAATGAGCAATTCTTC
.	.	15	TRBV4-1	TRBJ1-5	CASNQDLTSNQPQHF	TGCGCCAGCAACCAAGACCTGACAAGCAATCAACCCCAGCATTTT
.	TRBD1	15	TRBV6-2/TRBV6-3	TRBJ1-1	CASTGDRGEYTEAFF	TGCGCCAGCACTGGTGACAGGGGCGAGTACACTGAAGCTTTCTTT
.	.	13	TRBV6-2/TRBV6-3	TRBJ2-2	CASSYTNTGKLFF	TGTGCCAGCAGTTATACGAACACCGGGAAACTGTTTTTT
.	.	16	TRBV4-2	TRBJ1-4	CASSQHDSATSEKLFF	TGTGCCAGCAGTCAACATGACAGTGCAACTAGCGAAAAACTGTTTTTT
once	.	14	TRBV29-1	TRBJ1-1	CSIDHSLMNTEALF	TGCAGCATAGATCACAGCCTTATGAACACTGAAGCTCTCTTT
.	TRBD2	14	TRBV20-1	TRBJ2-2	CSVSPSGISGKLFF	TGCAGTGTTAGTCCTAGCGGGATTTCCGGGAAGCTGTTTTTT
.	TRBD2	15	TRBV6-2/TRBV6-3	TRBJ2-1	CASKPSGSTVREHFF	TGTGCCAGCAAGCCTAGCGGGTCTACCGTCAGGGAGCACTTCTTC
.	TRBD1	16	TRBV29-1	TRBJ1-1	CSAAAPTGERNTEAFF	TGCAGCGCTGCCGCTCCGACAGGGGAAAGGAACACTGAAGCTTTCTTT
.	.	13	TRBV7-8	TRBJ1-2	CASSLGGGYCYTF	TGTGCCAGCAGCTTAGGAGGTGGCTATTGCTACACCTTC
.	.	16	TRBV6-6	TRBJ2-1	CASSYVSGNLYNDHFF	TGTGCCAGCAGTTACGTTAGCGGAAACCTATACAATGATCACTTCTTC
.	TRBD1	15	TRBV6-1	TRBJ1-1	CVSSEGTAAHTEVFF	TGTGTCAGCAGTGAAGGGACAGCCGCCCACACTGAAGTTTTCTTT
.	TRBD2	15	TRBV29-1	TRBJ2-1	CSPTTGTSGYNEQFF	TGCAGCCCTACCACCGGGACTAGCGGTTACAATGAGCAGTTCTTC
once	.	15	TRBV6-2/TRBV6-3	TRBJ1-5	CASSLEPQLLQTQQF	TGTGCCAGCAGTTTAGAACCTCAACTCCTTCAGACCCAGCAATTT
many	TRBD1	16	TRBV12-3/TRBV12-4	TRBJ2-3	CASSRRQGGSTDTQYF	TGTGCCAGCAGTAGAAGACAGGGGGGAAGCACAGATACGCAGTATTTT
once	TRBD2	15	TRBV28	TRBJ2-3	CASSAGLVSTDRQYF	TGTGCCAGCAGTGCGGGACTAGTCAGCACAGATAGGCAGTATTTT
.	.	13	TRBV6-5	TRBJ2-7	CANHVLRTIEQYF	TGTGCCAACCATGTACTTAGAACAATCGAGCAGTACTTC
.	.	14	TRBV10-3	TRBJ2-2	CAIRDTANTGKLFF	TGTGCCATCAGGGATACCGCGAACACCGGGAAGCTGTTTTTT
.	TRBD1	14	TRBV11-3	TRBJ2-5	CAISRDRSQETQCF	TGTGCGATCAGCCGGGACAGGAGCCAAGAGACCCAGTGCTTC
many	TRBD2	17	TRBV6-2/TRBV6-3	TRBJ2-2	CASSYSGGNRGTGELFF	TGTGCCAGCAGTTACTCGGGGGGGAATCGCGGCACCGGGGAGCTGTTTTTT
medium-sized	.	15	TRBV11-1	TRBJ2-3	CASSLSPSPADTQYF	TGTGCCAGCAGCTTAAGTCCCTCCCCAGCAGATACGCAGTATTTT
.	TRBD1	14	TRBV10-2	TRBJ2-4	CVSINRGLGNIQNF	TGCGTCAGTATAAACAGGGGTTTAGGAAACATTCAGAACTTC
.	TRBD2	15	TRBV6-6	TRBJ2-1	CAGSYASGSDNEQFF	TGTGCAGGCAGTTACGCTAGCGGGAGTGACAATGAGCAGTTCTTC
.	.	12	TRBV30	TRBJ2-5	CDWRRGGGTQYF	TGTGACTGGAGACGGGGTGGTGGGACCCAGTACTTC
many	.	16	TRBV20-1	TRBJ2-1	CSARAGPRQSNNEQFF	TGCAGTGCTAGAGCCGGCCCCAGGCAGAGTAACAATGAGCAGTTCTTC
.	.	13	TRBV20-1	TRBJ2-5	CSAILDQQETQYF	TGCAGTGCCATCCTGGACCAACAAGAGACGCAGTACTTC
many	.	15	TRBV28	TRBJ2-1	CASTVDPGSYNEQFF	TGTGCCAGCACCGTTGACCCGGGCTCCTACAATGAGCAGTTCTTC
.	TRBD1	14	TRBV4-2	TRBJ1-2	CASGKDRWVYGYTF	TGTGCCAGCGGAAAGGACAGGTGGGTTTATGGCTACACCTTC
.	.	16	TRBV6-1	TRBJ2-2	CASRQGSGRGGAELFF	TGTGCCAGCAGGCAGGGTTCTGGCAGAGGAGGCGCGGAGCTGTTTTTT
.	.	14	TRBV7-9	TRBJ1-5	CASSLGVGKQPQHF	TGTGCCAGTAGCTTGGGGGTAGGGAAACAGCCCCAGCATTTT
.	TRBD1	21	TRBV24-1	TRBJ2-1	CATSGPASGQGWLSDDNELFF	TGTGCCACCAGTGGGCCGGCATCGGGACAGGGATGGCTTAGTGATGACAATGAGCTGTTCTTC
once	TRBD1	15	TRBV29-1	TRBJ2-7	CSMRIRDSGSYEQYF	TGCAGCATGCGAATCCGGGACAGTGGGTCCTACGAGCAGTATTTC
.	.	16	TRBV4-1	TRBJ1-1	CSSSRDRYRANTEAFF	TGTTCCAGCAGCCGAGATCGTTACAGGGCGAACACTGAAGCTTTCTTT
.	.	13	TRBV6-1	TRBJ2-7	CASSEPADYEQYF	TGTGCCAGCAGTGAACCGGCAGACTACGAGCAGTACTTC
.	TRBD2	13	TRBV6-2/TRBV6-3	TRBJ2-4	CASRTGGNIIQYF	TGTGCCAGCAGGACGGGAGGCAATATCATTCAGTACTTC
.	.	16	TRBV6-1	TRBJ2-7	CASKSLTWSFVDEQYF	TGTGCCAGCAAGAGCCTAACATGGTCCTTTGTGGATGAACAGTACTTC
.	TRBD1	13	TRBV6-1	TRBJ1-5	CAASTGSNLPQHF	TGTGCAGCCTCGACAGGGTCTAATCTGCCCCAGCATTTT
once	.	16	TRBV29-1	TRBJ2-1	CSVEGASPRSYNERFF	TGCAGCGTTGAAGGGGCGAGCCCCCGCTCCTACAATGAGCGGTTCTTC
.	TRBD2	14	TRBV20-1	TRBJ2-1	CSAPTSGDLNEQFF	TGCAGTGCCCCGACTAGCGGGGACCTTAATGAGCAGTTCTTC
.	.	13	TRBV6-5	TRBJ2-2	CASCYGGTGELIF	TGTGCCAGCTGTTACGGGGGCACCGGGGAGCTGATTTTT
.	.	13	TRBV5-6	TRBJ2-7	CASNSDWAHEQYF	TGTGCCAGCAACTCCGATTGGGCCCACGAGCAGTACTTC
.	.	14	TRBV20-1	TRBJ2-7	CSAINSQDSCEQYF	TGCAGTGCTATAAATTCGCAGGATTCCTGCGAGCAGTACTTC
once	.	18	TRBV6-2/TRBV6-3	TRBJ2-2	CASSYSIAGGNNTGKLFF	TGTGCCAGCAGTTACTCGATAGCTGGCGGGAATAACACCGGGAAGCTGTTTTTT
many	TRBD2	16	TRBV28	TRBJ2-1	CASSLCCGLAGNEQFF	TGTGCCAGCAGTTTATGCTGCGGACTAGCAGGCAATGAGCAGTTCTTC
.	.	17	TRBV20-1	TRBJ2-3	CGARDRTWIDDTDTQYF	TGCGGTGCTAGAGATAGGACATGGATTGATGATACAGATACGCAGTATTTT
.	.	15	TRBV5-4	TRBJ2-7	CASSLATSRPYEQYF	TGTGCCAGCAGTTTGGCCACTAGCAGACCCTACGAGCAGTACTTC
.	.	13	TRBV11-2	TRBJ2-5	CASRTTAAETQYF	TGTGCCAGCCGCACGACTGCGGCAGAGACCCAATACTTC
.	TRBD2	16	TRBV4-1	TRBJ2-7	CASSQQGRGGPYEQYF	TGTGCCAGCAGCCAACAAGGACGCGGGGGGCCCTACGAGCAGTACTTC
.	TRBD1	15	TRBV5-4	TRBJ1-4	CAGSPAPDREGKLFF	TGTGCCGGCAGCCCGGCCCCGGACAGGGAAGGAAAACTGTTTTTT
.	.	13	TRBV6-2/TRBV6-3	TRBJ2-3	CASSYSEDLAQYF	TGTGCAAGCAGTTACTCGGAGGATTTGGCGCAGTATTTT
.	.	14	TRBV28	TRBJ2-3	CASRPDRIRDTQYF	TGCGCCAGCAGACCCGACAGGATCAGAGATACGCAGTATTTT
once	.	13	TRBV29-1	TRBJ2-7	CSACAPGSYERYF	TGCAGCGCATGCGCCCCAGGGTCCTACGAGCGGTACTTC
many	.	14	TRBV5-1	TRBJ1-4	CASSAGITNEKLFF	TGCGCCAGCAGCGCGGGGATAACTAATGAAAAACTGTTTTTT
once	.	13	TRBV12-3/TRBV12-4	TRBJ2-5	CVSSLSPQEIQYF	TGTGTCAGCAGTTTAAGCCCCCAAGAGATCCAGTACTTC